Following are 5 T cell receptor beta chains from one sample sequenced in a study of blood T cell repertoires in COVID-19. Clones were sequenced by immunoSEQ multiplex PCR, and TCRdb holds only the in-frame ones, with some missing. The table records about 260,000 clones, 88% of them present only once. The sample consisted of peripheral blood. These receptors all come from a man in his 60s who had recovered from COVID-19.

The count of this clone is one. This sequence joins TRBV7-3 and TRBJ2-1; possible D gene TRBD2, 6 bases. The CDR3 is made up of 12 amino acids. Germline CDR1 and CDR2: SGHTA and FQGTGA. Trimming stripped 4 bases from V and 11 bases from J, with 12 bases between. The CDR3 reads CASSSSAGKQFF. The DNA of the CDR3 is TGTGCCAGCAGCTCTTCAGCGGGCAAGCAGTTCTTC. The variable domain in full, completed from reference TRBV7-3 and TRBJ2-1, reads GAGVSQTPSNKVTEKGKYVELRCDPISGHTALYWYRQSLGQGPEFLIYFQGTGAADDSGLPNDRFFAVRPEGSVSTLKIQRTERGDSAVYLCASSSSAGKQFFGPGTRLTVL.

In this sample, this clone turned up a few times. The CDR3 bases are TGTGCCAGCAGCTCCGGACAGGGTCACACCGGGGAGCTGTTTTTT. Translating gives CASSSGQGHTGELFF. The J gene is TRBJ2-2, the V gene TRBV5-4, with 8 positions matching TRBD1. Trimming cost V 3 bases and J 3 bases; bases outside gene matches: 4. The CDR3 totals 15 residues. Germline V gene sequence: CDR1 SGHNT, CDR2 YYREEE (reference sequence).

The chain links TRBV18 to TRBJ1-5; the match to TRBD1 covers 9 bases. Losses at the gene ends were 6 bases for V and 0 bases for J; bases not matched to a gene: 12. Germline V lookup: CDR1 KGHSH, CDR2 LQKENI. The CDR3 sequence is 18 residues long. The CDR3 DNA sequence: TGTGCCAGCTCCCACGGACAGGGGATAGGGTATAGCAATCAGCCCCAGCATTTT. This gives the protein CASSHGQGIGYSNQPQHF.

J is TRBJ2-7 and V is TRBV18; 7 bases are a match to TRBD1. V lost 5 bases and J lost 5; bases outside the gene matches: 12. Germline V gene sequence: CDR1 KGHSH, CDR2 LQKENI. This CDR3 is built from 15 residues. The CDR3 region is CASSTGQNREHEQYF. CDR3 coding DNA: TGTGCCAGCTCAACGGGACAGAACCGTGAACACGAGCAGTACTTC.

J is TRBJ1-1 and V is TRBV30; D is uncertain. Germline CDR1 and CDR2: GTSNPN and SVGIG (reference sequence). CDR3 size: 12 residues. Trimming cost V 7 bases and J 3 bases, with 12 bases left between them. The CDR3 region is CALIRGYTEAFF. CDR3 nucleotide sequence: TGTGCCTTAATCAGAGGGTACACTGAAGCTTTCTTT.